A single sample gave rise to the 8 T cell receptor beta chains below, sequenced in a study of T cells in Graves' hyperthyroidism and ophthalmopathy (dated by TCRdb to about 2019). Libraries were built with multiplex PCR. TCRdb records Illumina HiSeq 2000 as the sequencer. The TCR beta CDR3 regions were amplified from RNA transcripts. For the first round of RT-PCR on the TCR CDR3, the HTBI primer set was used together with the Qiagen OneStep RT-PCR kit. Starting from the raw public reads, TCRdb applied fastp trimming at Q25, assembled clones with MiXCR and retained in-frame beta chains. Rows are unified per CDR3 protein, each entry keeping the most common DNA and genes. This sample gives 500,000 to 800,000 distinct CDR3 sequences in total; about 45% of them show up just once. 7% to 7.5% of the sample is held by the ten biggest clonotypes. The sequencing sample was made of peripheral blood or thyroid tissue (not recorded which). The receptors were sampled from an adult man with Graves' disease, either hyperthyroidism or ophthalmopathy (not recorded which).

This clonotype has at least ten counts. The genes are TRBV2 and TRBJ1-5, with a possible D match to TRBD1 (5 bases). Trimming stripped 4 bases from V and 4 bases from J, with 20 bases between. The CDR3 loop spans 17 amino acids. The germline V gene has CDR1 SNHLY and CDR2 FYNNEI. The CDR3 protein is CASSAGGWAEANQPQHF. The CDR3, as DNA: TGTGCCAGCAGTGCTGGGGGTTGGGCAGAGGCGAATCAGCCCCAGCATTTT.

CDR3 loop: CAWSRGGPIVEQYF. CDR3 DNA sequence: TGTGCCTGGAGTCGCGGGGGACCAATTGTCGAGCAGTACTTC. V is TRBV7-9 and J is TRBJ2-7, with TRBD2 matching over 7 bases. Germline CDR1 is SEHNR and CDR2 is FQNEAQ (reference sequence). The CDR3 is made up of 14 amino acids. Unmatched junction bases numbered 16, after V lost 11 bases and J lost 6 bases. Based on the CDR3 plus reference TRBV7-9 and TRBJ2-7, the full variable domain is DTGVSQNPRHKITKRGQNVTFRCDPISEHNRLYWYRQTLGQGPEFLTYFQNEAQLEKSRLLSDRFSAERPKGSFSTLEIQRTEQGDSAMYLCAWSRGGPIVEQYFGPGTRLTVT.

In this sample, this clonotype turned up a few times. V usage is TRBV2 and J usage is TRBJ2-5; the match to TRBD2 covers 8 bases. CDR1 and CDR2 (germline): SNHLY, FYNNEI. The CDR3 is 13 amino acids. J was trimmed by 5 bases and V by 10 bases; bases with no gene match: 9. The CDR3 DNA reads as TGTGCCACCAGCGGCGGGAGGACGGAGACCCAGTACTTC. This encodes CATSGGRTETQYF.

The chain joins TRBV7-3 to TRBJ1-3; the D is unclear. There are 15 residues in the CDR3. V shed 2 bases and J shed 2 bases, with 10 bases lying between them. CDR1 and CDR2 (germline): SGHTA, FQGTGA. CDR3 DNA sequence: TGTGCCAGCAGCTTAGGAACTTCGGCTGGAAACACCATATATTTT. Amino acids: CASSLGTSAGNTIYF.

This clonotype occurred many times. The chain is built from TRBV20-1 and TRBJ2-7; 8 bases line up with TRBD2. Germline lookup yields CDR1 DFQATT and CDR2 SNEGSKA (reference sequence). This CDR3 has 12 amino acids. Trimming at V came to 3 bases and at J to 4 bases, leaving 2 bases not matched to a gene. The CDR3 region is CSASGGVYEQYF. CDR3 bases: TGCAGTGCTAGCGGGGGGGTTTACGAGCAGTACTTC.

There are many counts of this clonotype. The chain carries TRBV7-9 and TRBJ2-7; the D gene is possibly TRBD1 (5 bases). The CDR3 is 11 amino acids. Trimming took off 5 bases at V and 7 bases at J, with 9 bases between the two ends. Germline V gene sequence: CDR1 SEHNR, CDR2 FQNEAQ (reference sequence). CDR3 region: CASSVQAEQYF. CDR3 in DNA: TGTGCCAGCAGCGTACAGGCGGAGCAGTACTTC.

This clonotype was observed once. The junction departs from the called germline gene at one end, perhaps through a read error. The rearrangement joins TRBV7-2 to TRBJ1-6; D ambiguous. Germline V gene data show CDR1 as SGHTA and CDR2 as FQGNSA. The CDR3 runs to 16 residues. The CDR3 reads CASSLAVQILNSPPHF. In DNA, the CDR3 is TGTGCCAGCAGCTTAGCGGTCCAGATCCTAAATTCACCCCCCCACTTT. Filled out from reference TRBV7-2 and TRBJ1-6, the complete variable domain reads GAGVSQSPSNKVTEKGKDVELRCDPISGHTALYWYRQSLGQGLEFLIYFQGNSAPDKSGLPSDRFSAERTGGSVSTLTIQRTQQEDSAVYLCASSLAVQILNSPPHFGNGTRLTVT.

The rearrangement links TRBV20-1 to TRBJ2-7; a possible D gene is TRBD2 (6 bases). CDR1 and CDR2 from the germline V gene are DFQATT and SNEGSKA (reference sequence). The V end was cut by 3 bases, the J end by 6 bases, with 21 bases between. The CDR3 consists of 15 residues. CDR3 protein: CSASRFQGLGGEQYF. In nucleotides, the CDR3 is TGCAGTGCTAGTCGTTTCCAGGGCTTGGGGGGCGAGCAGTACTTC.